What follows is one TCR beta chain and its context. Its antigen is undetermined. The data were obtained in a study of T cell repertoires in cytomegalovirus infection. Looking at the study overall: Indicated by public TCR beta signatures were CMV infection and matching HLA type.

TCRdb recomputed calls from the reads with MiXCR, one row per CDR3 protein. The sample lists approximately 110,000 distinct CDR3 sequences, around 45% occurring once. The CDR3 has 17 residues. Germline V lookup: CDR1 SGHKS, CDR2 YYEKEE (reference sequence). V was cut by 5 bases and J by 0 bases, with 18 bases left in between. Overall study findings and caveats: Carriers of CMV plus the relevant HLA were identified by cumulative public TCR beta family frequency.

The input for sequencing was CD8+ T cells from cultured PBMCs, taken from culture after CMV antigen stimulation. The sequence was collected from a human donor in good health (CMV status not recorded). Some clones in this sample may be carry-over from other donors' samples. The V call is TRBV5-5, the J call TRBJ1-5; D possibly corresponds to TRBD1 (6 bases). In DNA form, the CDR3 reads TGTGCCAGCAGTTACCAGCGGACAGCATATAGCAATCAGCCCCAGCATTTT. The encoded protein is CASSYQRTAYSNQPQHF.